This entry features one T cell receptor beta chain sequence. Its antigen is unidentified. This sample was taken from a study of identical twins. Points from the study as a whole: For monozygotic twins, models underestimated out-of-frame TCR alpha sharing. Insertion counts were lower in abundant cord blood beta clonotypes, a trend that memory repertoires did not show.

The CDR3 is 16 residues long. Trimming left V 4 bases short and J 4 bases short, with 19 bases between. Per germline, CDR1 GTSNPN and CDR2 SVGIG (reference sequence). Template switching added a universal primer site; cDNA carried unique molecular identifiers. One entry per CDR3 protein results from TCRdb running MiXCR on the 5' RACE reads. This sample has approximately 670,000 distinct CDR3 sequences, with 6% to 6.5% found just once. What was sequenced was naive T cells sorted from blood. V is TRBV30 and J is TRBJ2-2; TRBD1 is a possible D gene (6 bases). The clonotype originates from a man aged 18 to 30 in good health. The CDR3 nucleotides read TGTGCCTGGACCAGGGGCTCACATTGGGGCACCGGGGAGCTGTTTTTT. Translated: CAWTRGSHWGTGELFF.